The sequence of this T cell receptor beta chain was determined in a study of blood T cell repertoires in COVID-19. Looking at the study overall: The analysed material was cDNA or gDNA that came from T cells, B-cell-depleted T cells, or PBMCs.

Notes on this clone: Other DNA sequences of this sample code for an identical CDR3.

The CDR3 covers 13 residues. CDR1 SEHNR and CDR2 FQNEAQ come from the germline V gene (reference sequence). Trimming left V 3 bases short and J 1 base short, with 6 bases between. Original handling: For nucleated cells, counts were estimated from reference gene primer amplification. Some clones are missing from TCRdb's copy, which holds only in-frame ones; the method was immunoSEQ multiplex PCR. D and trimming come from the DNA, and the V and J calls and clone size come from that table. The profile shows 75,000 or so clones, almost 85% of them singletons. The source of this sequence is a man between 60 and 75 years old with acute or convalescent COVID-19. Sequences were obtained from peripheral blood. The chain is built from TRBV7-9 and TRBJ1-1; D uncertain. The DNA of the CDR3 is TGTGCCAGCAGCTTGGGCCAGAACACTGAAGCTTTCTTT. It translates to CASSLGQNTEAFF. Complete variable domain (other parts from reference TRBV7-9 and TRBJ1-1): DTGVSQNPRHKITKRGQNVTFRCDPISEHNRLYWYRQTLGQGPEFLTYFQNEAQLEKSRLLSDRFSAERPKGSFSTLEIQRTEQGDSAMYLCASSLGQNTEAFFGQGTRLTVV.